This TCR beta chain was sequenced during a study of shared clonotypes between healthy human individuals. Regarding the study as a whole: The authors expected sequencing depth to affect clonotype sharing among donors.

The assay used deep level. Template for every sorted-subset replicate PCR totaled 200 to 250 ng DNA, 25,000 to 35,000 T cell genomes. Per the study methods: Junction-only sequences produced by ImmunoSEQ had no quality scores, so filtering differed. TCRdb's table, derived via immunoSEQ multiplex PCR, lists solely in-frame clones and lacks some. Clone size and the V and J calls come from that table; the DNA yielded D and trimming. The sample contains approximately 530,000 clones, 95% to 97% of which appear only once. About this clone: Its antigen is as yet unknown.

This clonotype was obtained from a woman in her twenties or thirties in good health. Material: naive CD4+ T cells sorted from blood. Subset of the sample: CD45RA+ positively selected.

CDR3 region: CASSFGRLNTEAFF. In nucleotides, the CDR3 is TGTGCCAGCAGTTTTGGGCGGTTGAACACTGAAGCTTTCTTT. This chain uses TRBV28 with TRBJ1-1; no clear D. CDR3 length: 14 amino acids. Looked up from germline, CDR1 is MDHEN and CDR2 is SYDVKM. The V gene lost 3 bases and the J gene lost 0 bases, with 8 bases spanning the gap.